This TCR beta chain was found in a study of T cell repertoires in cytomegalovirus infection. Across the study: In public TCR beta signatures, there were indications of both CMV infection and matching HLA type. Overall study findings and caveats: Dominating the ex vivo response were TCR beta clonotypes that were CMV-specific and HLA-C-restricted. CMV carriers with the relevant HLA were identified by cumulative public TCR beta family frequency.

About this clonotype itself: Antigen: not known.

TCRdb re-analysed the reads in MiXCR, keeping a single row per CDR3 protein. The sample lists roughly 90,000 distinct CDR3 sequences, 25% to 30% occurring once. CDR3 length: 13 residues. Germline-derived CDR1 and CDR2 are SGHAT and FQNNGV. V gave up 1 base and J gave up 15 bases, with 15 bases separating them. The sequencing here drew on CD8+ T cells from cultured PBMCs, taken from culture after CMV antigen stimulation. The V and J genes are TRBV11-2 and TRBJ1-4, with D unclear. The receptor's source is a human donor in good health (CMV status not recorded). Some clones in this sample may be carry-over from other donors' samples. The CDR3 spells CASSLGVYPEVFF. The DNA for the CDR3 is TGTGCCAGCAGCTTAGGGGTGTACCCCGAGGTGTTTTTT.